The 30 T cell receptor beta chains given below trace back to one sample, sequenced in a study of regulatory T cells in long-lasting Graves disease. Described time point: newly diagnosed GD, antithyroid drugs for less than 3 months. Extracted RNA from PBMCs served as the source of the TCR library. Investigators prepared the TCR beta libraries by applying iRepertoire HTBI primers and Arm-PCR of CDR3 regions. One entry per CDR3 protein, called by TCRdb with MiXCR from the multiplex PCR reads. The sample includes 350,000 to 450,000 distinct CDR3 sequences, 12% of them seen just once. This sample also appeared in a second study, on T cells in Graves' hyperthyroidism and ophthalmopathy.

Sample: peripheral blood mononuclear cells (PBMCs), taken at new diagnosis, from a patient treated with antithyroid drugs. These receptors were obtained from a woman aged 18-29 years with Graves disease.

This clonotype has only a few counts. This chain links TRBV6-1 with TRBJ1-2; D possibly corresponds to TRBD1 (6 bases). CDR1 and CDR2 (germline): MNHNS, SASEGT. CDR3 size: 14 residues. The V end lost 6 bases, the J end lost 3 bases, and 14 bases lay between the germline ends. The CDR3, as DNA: TGTGCCAGCAGATCCTATGAGGGGGACTATGGCTACACCTTC. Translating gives CASRSYEGDYGYTF.

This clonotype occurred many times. The CDR3 loop is CASSLGLGGFNEQFF. The DNA for the CDR3 is TGTGCCAGCAGCTTAGGGTTAGGGGGTTTCAATGAGCAGTTCTTC. J is TRBJ2-1 and V is TRBV7-2; a weak D match, TRBD1 (6 bases). Germline CDR1 and CDR2: SGHTA and FQGNSA. CDR3 size: 15 residues. Trimming stripped 1 base from V and 6 bases from J, with 13 bases between.

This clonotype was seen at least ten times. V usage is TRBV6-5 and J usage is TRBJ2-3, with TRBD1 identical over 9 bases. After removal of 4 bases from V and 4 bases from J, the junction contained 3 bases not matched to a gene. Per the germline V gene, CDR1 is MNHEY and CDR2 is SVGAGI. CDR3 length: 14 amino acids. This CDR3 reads CASSWDRVSDTQYF. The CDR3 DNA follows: TGTGCCAGCAGTTGGGACAGGGTCTCAGATACGCAGTATTTT.

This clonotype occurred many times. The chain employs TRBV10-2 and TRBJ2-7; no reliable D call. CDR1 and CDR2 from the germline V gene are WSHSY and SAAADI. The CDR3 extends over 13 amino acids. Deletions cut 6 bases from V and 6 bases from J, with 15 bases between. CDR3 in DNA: TGCGCCAGCAGCATCTCACTTCTAGTCGAGCAGTACTTC. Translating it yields CASSISLLVEQYF.

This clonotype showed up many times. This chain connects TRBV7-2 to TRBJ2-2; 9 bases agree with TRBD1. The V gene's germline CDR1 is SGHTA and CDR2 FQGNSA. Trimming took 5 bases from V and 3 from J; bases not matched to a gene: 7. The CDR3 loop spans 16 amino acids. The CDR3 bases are TGTGCCAGCAGCCCCTACAGGGGGCAGGACACCGGGGAGCTGTTTTTT. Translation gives CASSPYRGQDTGELFF.

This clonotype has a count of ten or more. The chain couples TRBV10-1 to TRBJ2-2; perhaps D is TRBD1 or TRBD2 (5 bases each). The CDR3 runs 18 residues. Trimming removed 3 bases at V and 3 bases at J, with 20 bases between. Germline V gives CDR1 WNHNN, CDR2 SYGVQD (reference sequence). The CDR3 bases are TGCGCCAGCAGTGATCCGAAGGGACGGATGGGGGACACCGGGGAGCTGTTTTTT. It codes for CASSDPKGRMGDTGELFF.

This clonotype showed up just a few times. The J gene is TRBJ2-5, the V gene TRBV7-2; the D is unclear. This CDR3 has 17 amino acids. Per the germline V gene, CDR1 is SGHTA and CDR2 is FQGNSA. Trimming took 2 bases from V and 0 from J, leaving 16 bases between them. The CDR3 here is CASSLNPFTGDQETQYF. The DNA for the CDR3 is TGTGCCAGCAGCTTAAATCCCTTCACGGGTGACCAAGAGACCCAGTACTTC.

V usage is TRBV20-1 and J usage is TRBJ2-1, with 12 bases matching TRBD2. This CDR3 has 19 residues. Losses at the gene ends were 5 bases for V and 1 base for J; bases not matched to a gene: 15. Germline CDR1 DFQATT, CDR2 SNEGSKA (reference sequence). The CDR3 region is CSAPGGLAGGLVSYNEQFF. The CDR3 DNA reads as TGCAGTGCTCCCGGGGGGCTAGCGGGGGGGCTAGTATCCTACAATGAGCAGTTCTTC.

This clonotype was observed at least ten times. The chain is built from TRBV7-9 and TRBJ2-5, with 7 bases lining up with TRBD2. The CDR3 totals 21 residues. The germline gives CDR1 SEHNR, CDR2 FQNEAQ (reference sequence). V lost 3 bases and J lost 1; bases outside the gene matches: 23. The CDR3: CASSFPRSSIAGPRLQETQYF. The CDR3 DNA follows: TGTGCCAGCAGCTTCCCCCGGAGCTCTATAGCGGGCCCACGCCTCCAAGAGACCCAGTACTTC. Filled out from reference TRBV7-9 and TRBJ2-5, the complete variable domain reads DTGVSQNPRHKITKRGQNVTFRCDPISEHNRLYWYRQTLGQGPEFLTYFQNEAQLEKSRLLSDRFSAERPKGSFSTLEIQRTEQGDSAMYLCASSFPRSSIAGPRLQETQYFGPGTRLLVL.

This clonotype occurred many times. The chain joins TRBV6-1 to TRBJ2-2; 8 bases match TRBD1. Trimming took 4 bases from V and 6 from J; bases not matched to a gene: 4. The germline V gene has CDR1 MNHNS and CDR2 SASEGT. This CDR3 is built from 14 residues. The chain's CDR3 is CASSVQGAAGELFF. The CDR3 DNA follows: TGTGCCAGCAGTGTTCAGGGGGCTGCCGGGGAGCTGTTTTTT.

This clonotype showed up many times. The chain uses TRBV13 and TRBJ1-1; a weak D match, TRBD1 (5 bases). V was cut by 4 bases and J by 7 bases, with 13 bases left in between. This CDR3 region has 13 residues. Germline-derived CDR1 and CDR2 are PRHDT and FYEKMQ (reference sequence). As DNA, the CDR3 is TGTGCCAGCAGCTCAATCGGGGGGGTTGAAGCTTTCTTT. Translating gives CASSSIGGVEAFF.

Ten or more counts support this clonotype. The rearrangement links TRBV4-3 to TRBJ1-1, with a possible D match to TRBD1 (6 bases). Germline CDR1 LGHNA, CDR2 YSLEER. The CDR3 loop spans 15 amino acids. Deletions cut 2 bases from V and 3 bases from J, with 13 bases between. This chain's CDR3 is CASSQSRAGDTEAFF. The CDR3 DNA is TGCGCCAGCAGCCAATCGAGGGCAGGGGACACTGAAGCTTTCTTT.

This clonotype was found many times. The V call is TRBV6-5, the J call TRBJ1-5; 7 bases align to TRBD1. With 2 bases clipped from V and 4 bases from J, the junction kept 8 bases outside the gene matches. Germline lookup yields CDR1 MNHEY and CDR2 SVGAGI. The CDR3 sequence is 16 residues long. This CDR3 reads CASSYRFGTANQPQHF. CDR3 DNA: TGTGCCAGCAGTTACCGCTTCGGGACAGCGAATCAGCCCCAGCATTTT.

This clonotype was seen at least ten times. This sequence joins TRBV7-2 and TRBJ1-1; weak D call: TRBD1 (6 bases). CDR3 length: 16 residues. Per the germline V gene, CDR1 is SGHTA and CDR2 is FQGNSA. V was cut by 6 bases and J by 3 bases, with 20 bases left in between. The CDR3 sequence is CASSPKYRVSDTEAFF. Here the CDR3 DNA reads TGTGCCAGCAGTCCGAAATACAGGGTTTCCGACACTGAAGCTTTCTTT.

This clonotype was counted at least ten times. CDR3 sequence (DNA): TGTGCCAGCAGCCCACAGGCAACAACCTACGAGCAGTACTTC. Translating it yields CASSPQATTYEQYF. The gene calls are TRBV11-2 and TRBJ2-7, with D tentatively TRBD1 (5 bases). The V gene lost 5 bases and the J gene lost 2 bases, with 13 bases spanning the gap. This CDR3 has 14 residues. Per germline, CDR1 SGHAT and CDR2 FQNNGV.

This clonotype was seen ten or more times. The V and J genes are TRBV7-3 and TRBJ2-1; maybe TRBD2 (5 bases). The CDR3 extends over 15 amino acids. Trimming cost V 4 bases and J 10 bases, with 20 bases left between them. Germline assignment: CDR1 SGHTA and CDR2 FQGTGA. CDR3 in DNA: TGTGCCAGCAGCTATACGGGGATGGGTGGGGTCGAGCAGTTCTTC. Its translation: CASSYTGMGGVEQFF. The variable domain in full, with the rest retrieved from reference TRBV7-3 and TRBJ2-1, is GAGVSQTPSNKVTEKGKYVELRCDPISGHTALYWYRQSLGQGPEFLIYFQGTGAADDSGLPNDRFFAVRPEGSVSTLKIQRTERGDSAVYLCASSYTGMGGVEQFFGPGTRLTVL.

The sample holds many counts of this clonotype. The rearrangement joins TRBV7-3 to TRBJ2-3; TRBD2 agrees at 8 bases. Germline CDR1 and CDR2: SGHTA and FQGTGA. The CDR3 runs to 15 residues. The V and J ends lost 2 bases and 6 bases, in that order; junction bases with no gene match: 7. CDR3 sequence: CASSLEAGEVDTQYF. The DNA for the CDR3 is TGTGCCAGCAGCTTAGAAGCGGGAGAGGTCGATACGCAGTATTTT.

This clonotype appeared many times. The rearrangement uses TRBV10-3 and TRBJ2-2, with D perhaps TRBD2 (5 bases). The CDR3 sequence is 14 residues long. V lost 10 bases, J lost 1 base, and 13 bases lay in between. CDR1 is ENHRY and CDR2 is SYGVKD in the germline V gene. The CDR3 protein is CATLARGNTGELFF. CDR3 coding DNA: TGTGCCACCTTAGCTCGGGGGAACACCGGGGAGCTGTTTTTT.

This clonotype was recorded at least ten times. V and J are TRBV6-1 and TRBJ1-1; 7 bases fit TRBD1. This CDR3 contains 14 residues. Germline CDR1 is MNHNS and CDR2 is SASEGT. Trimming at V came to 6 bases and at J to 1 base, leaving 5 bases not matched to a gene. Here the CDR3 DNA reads TGTGCCAGCAGATATGGGACAGCGAACACTGAAGCTTTCTTT. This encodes CASRYGTANTEAFF.

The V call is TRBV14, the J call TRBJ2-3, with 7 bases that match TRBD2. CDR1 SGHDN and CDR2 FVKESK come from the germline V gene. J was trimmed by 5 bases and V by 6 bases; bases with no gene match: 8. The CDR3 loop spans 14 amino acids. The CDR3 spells CASRDRDYLDTQYF. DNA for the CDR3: TGTGCCAGCAGAGACCGGGACTACCTAGATACGCAGTATTTT.

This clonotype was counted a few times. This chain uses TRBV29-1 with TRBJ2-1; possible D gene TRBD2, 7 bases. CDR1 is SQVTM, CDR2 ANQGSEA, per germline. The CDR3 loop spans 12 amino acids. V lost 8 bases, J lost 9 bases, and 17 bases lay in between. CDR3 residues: CSYEGGPSEQFF. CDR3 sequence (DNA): TGCAGCTACGAGGGGGGGCCTAGTGAGCAGTTCTTC.

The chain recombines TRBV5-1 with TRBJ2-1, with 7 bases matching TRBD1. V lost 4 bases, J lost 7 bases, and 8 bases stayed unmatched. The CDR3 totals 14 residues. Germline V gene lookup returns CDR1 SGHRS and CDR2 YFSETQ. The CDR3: CASSLLTGRNEQFF. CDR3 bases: TGCGCCAGCAGCCTTTTGACAGGGCGAAATGAGCAGTTCTTC.

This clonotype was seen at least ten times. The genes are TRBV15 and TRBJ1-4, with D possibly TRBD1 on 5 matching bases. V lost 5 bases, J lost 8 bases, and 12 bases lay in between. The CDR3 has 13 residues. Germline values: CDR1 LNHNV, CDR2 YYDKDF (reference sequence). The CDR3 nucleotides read TGTGCCACCAGCGGCGGGACCGCAGAAAAACTGTTTTTT. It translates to CATSGGTAEKLFF.

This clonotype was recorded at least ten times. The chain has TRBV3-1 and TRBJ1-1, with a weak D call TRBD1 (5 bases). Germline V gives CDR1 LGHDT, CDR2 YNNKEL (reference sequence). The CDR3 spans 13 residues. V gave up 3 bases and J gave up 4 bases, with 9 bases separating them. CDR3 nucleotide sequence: TGTGCCAGCAGCCACGGGGGTACCACTGAAGCTTTCTTT. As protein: CASSHGGTTEAFF. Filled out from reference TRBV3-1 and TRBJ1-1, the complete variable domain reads DTAVSQTPKYLVTQMGNDKSIKCEQNLGHDTMYWYKQDSKKFLKIMFSYNNKELIINETVPNRFSPKSPDKAHLNLHINSLELGDSAVYFCASSHGGTTEAFFGQGTRLTVV.

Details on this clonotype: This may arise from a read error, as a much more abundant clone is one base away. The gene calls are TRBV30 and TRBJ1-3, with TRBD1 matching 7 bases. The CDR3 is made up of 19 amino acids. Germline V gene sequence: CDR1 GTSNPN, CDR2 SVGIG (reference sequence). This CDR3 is CAWSVPTGKRRSSGNTVYF. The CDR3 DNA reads TGTGCCTGGAGTGTCCCGACAGGGAAGAGGAGAAGTTCTGGAAACACCGTATATTTT.

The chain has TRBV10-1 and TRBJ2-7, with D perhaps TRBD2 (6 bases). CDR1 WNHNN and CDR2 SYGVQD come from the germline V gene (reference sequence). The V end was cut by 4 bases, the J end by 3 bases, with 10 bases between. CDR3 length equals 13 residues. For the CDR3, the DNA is TGCGCCAGCAGTGGCGGGAATATCTACGAGCAGTACTTC. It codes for CASSGGNIYEQYF.

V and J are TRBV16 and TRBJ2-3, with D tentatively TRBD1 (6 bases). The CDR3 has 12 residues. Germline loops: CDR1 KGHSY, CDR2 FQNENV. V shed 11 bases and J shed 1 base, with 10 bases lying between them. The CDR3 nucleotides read TGTGCCTCAAAGGGGGGCACAGATACGCAGTATTTT. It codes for CASKGGTDTQYF.

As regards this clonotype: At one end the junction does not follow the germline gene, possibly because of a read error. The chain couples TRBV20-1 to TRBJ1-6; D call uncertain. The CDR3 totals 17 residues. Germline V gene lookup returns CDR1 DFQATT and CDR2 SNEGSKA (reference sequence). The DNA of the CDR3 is TGCAGTGCTAGATGGCAAGGAGAGAGCTCCCATAATTCACCCCTCCACTTT. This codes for CSARWQGESSHNSPLHF.

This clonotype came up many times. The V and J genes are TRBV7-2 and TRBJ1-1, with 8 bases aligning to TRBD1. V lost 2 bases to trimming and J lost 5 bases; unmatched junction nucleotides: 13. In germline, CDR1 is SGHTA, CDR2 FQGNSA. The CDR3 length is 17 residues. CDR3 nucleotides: TGTGCCAGCAGCTTACCCCGCGCAGGGGGCTGGAAAACTGAAGCTTTCTTT. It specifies CASSLPRAGGWKTEAFF.

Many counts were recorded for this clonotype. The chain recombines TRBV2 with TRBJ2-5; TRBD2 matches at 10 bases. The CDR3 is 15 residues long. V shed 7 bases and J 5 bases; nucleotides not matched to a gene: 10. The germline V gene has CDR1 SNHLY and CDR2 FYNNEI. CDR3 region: CASKVGSGRAETQYF. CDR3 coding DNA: TGTGCCAGCAAGGTCGGGAGCGGGAGGGCGGAGACCCAGTACTTC.